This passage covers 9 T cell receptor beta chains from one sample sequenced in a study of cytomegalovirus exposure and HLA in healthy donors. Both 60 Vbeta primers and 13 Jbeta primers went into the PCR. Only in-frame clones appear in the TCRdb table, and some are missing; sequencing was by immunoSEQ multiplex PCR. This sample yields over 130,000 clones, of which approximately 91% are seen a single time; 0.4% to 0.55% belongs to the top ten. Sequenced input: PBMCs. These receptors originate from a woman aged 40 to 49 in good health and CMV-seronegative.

The DNA of the CDR3 is TGTGCCAGTGGCGGGACTGGGAACACTGAAGCTTTCTTT. It yields the protein CASGGTGNTEAFF. The chain employs TRBV2 and TRBJ1-1; possible D gene TRBD1, 5 bases. The CDR3 covers 13 residues. Trimming shortened V by 9 bases and J by 1 base, and 12 bases separated the two germline ends. Germline CDR1 is SNHLY and CDR2 is FYNNEI. Looking up the rest from reference TRBV2 and TRBJ1-1 gives the full variable domain: EPEVTQTPSHQVTQMGQEVILRCVPISNHLYFYWYRQILGQKVEFLVSFYNNEISEKSEIFDDQFSVERPDGSNFTLKIRSTKLEDSAMYFCASGGTGNTEAFFGQGTRLTVV.

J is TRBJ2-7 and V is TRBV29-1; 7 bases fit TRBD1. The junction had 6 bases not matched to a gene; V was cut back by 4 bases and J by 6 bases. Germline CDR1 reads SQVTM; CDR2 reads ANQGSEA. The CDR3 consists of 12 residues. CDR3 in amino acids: CSVGGQASEQYF. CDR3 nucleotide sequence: TGCAGCGTTGGTGGACAGGCATCCGAGCAGTACTTC.

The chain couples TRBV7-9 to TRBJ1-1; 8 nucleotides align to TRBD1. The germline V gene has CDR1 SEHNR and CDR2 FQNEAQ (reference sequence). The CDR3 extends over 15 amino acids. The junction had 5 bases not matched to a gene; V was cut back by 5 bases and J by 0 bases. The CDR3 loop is CASSPGDRMNTEAFF. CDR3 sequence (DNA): TGTGCCAGCAGCCCGGGGGACAGGATGAACACTGAAGCTTTCTTT.

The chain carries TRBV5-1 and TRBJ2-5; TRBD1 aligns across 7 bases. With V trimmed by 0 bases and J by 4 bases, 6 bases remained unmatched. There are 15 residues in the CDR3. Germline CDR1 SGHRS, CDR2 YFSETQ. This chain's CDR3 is CASSLVRGQGETQYF. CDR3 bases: TGCGCCAGCAGCTTGGTGAGGGGGCAAGGAGAGACCCAGTACTTC.

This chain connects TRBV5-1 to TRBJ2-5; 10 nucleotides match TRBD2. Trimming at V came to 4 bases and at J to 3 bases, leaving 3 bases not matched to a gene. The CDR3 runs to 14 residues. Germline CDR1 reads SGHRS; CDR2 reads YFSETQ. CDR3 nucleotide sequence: TGCGCCAGCAGCCCCGGGACTAGCGAAGAGACCCAGTACTTC. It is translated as CASSPGTSEETQYF.

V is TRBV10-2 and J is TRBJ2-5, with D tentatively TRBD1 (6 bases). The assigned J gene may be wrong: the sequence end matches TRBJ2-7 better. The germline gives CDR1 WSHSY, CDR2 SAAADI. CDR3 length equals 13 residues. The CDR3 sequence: CASSHREAYEQYF. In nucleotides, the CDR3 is TGCGCCAGCAGCCACAGGGAAGCCTACGAGCAGTACTTC.

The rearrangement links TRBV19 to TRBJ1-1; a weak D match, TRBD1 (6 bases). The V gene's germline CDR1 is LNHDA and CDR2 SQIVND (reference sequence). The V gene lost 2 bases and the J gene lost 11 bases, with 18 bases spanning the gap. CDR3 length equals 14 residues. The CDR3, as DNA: TGTGCCAGTAGTATAACAGGGCCCATGGTGAAGGCTTTCTTT. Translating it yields CASSITGPMVKAFF.

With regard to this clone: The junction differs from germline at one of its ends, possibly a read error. CDR3 sequence: CASSPTGGQYEQYF. CDR3 DNA sequence: TGTGCTAGCAGCCCGACAGGGGGTCAATACGAGCAGTACTTC. The chain links TRBV7-7 to TRBJ2-7; 9 bases are shared with TRBD1. Germline V CDR1 and CDR2: SSHAT, FNYEAQ (reference sequence). CDR3 length equals 14 residues. Complete variable domain (other parts from reference TRBV7-7 and TRBJ2-7): GAGVSQSPRYKVTKRGQDVTLRCDPISSHATLYWYQQALGQGPEFLTYFNYEAQPDKSGLPSDRFSAERPEGSISTLTIQRTEQRDSAMYRCASSPTGGQYEQYFGPGTRLTVT.

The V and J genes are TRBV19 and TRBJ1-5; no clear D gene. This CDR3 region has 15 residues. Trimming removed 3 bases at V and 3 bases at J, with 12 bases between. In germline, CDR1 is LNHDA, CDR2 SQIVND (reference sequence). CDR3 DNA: TGTGCCAGTAGTATTCAGGCCGGTTTCAATCAGCCCCAGCATTTT. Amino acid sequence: CASSIQAGFNQPQHF.